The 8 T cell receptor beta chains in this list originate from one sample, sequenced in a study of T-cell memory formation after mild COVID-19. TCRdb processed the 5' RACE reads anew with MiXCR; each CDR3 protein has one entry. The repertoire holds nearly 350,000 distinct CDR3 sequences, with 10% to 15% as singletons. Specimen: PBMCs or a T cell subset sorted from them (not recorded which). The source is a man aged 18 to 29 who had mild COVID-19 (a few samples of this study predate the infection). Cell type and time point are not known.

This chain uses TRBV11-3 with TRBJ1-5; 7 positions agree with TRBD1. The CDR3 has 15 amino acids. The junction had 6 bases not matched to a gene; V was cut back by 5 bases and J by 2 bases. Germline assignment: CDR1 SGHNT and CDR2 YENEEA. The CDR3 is CASSQRGPGNQPQHF. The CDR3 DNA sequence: TGTGCCAGCAGCCAAAGGGGGCCAGGCAATCAGCCCCAGCATTTT.

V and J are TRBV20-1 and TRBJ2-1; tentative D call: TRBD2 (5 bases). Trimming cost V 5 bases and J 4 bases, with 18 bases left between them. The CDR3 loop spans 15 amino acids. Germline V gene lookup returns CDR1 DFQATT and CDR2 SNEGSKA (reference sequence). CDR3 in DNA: TGCAGTGCTGCGCGGGCTACCACCCAGTACAATGAGCAGTTCTTC. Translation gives CSAARATTQYNEQFF.

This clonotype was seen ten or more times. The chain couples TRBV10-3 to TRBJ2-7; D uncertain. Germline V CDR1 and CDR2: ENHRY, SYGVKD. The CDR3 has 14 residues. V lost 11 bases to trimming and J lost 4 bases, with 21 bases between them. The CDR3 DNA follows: TGTGCCGTCAATCCCGGGCTACGAAGTTACGAGCAGTACTTC. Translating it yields CAVNPGLRSYEQYF.

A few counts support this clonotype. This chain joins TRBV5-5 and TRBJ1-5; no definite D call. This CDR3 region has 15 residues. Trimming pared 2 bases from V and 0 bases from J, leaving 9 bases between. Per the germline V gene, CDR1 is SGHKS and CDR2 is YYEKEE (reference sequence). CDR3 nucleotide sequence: TGTGCCAGCAGCTTTGGCGGGTATAGCAATCAGCCCCAGCATTTT. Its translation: CASSFGGYSNQPQHF.

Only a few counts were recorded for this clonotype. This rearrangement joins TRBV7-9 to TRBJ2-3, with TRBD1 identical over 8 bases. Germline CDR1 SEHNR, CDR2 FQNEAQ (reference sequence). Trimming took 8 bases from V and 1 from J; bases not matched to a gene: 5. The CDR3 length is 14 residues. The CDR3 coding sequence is TGTGCCAGCCGACAGGGGCAAGGCACAGATACGCAGTATTTT. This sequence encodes CASRQGQGTDTQYF.

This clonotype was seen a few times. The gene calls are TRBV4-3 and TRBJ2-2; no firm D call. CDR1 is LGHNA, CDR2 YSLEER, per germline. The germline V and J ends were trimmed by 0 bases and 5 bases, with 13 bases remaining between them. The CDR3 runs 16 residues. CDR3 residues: CASSQERLVGTGELFF. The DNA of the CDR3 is TGCGCCAGCAGCCAAGAGCGGTTGGTTGGTACCGGGGAGCTGTTTTTT.

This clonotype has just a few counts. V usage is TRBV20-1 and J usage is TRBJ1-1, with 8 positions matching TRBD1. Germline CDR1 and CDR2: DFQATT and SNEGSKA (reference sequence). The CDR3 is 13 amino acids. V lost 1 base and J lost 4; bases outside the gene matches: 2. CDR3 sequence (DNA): TGCAGTGCTAGAGCAGGGGGCACCACTGAAGCTTTCTTT. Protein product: CSARAGGTTEAFF.

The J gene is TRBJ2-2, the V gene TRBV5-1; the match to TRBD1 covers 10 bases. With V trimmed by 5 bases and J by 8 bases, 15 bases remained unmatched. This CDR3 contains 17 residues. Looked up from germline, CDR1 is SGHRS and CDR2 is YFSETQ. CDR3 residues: CASRQPRDRGGFGELFF. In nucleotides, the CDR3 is TGCGCCAGCAGGCAACCCCGGGACAGGGGAGGATTTGGGGAGCTGTTTTTT.